In this sample, the clone carrying this T cell receptor (beta chain) turned up once. Antigen unknown. The sample comes from a study of T cell responses to AZD1222 COVID-19 vaccine. Study-wide findings and caveats: The study found Spike-specific TCR breadth and depth rose after two AZD1222 doses. Spike as a whole was targeted by vaccine-associated CD4 TCRs, dominant at 160-218 and 743-854. Donors were largely white British and mainly female; clonal diversity was possibly underestimated.

Germline CDR1 reads LGHDT; CDR2 reads YNNKEL (reference sequence). The ends lost 0 bases at V and 5 bases at J; junction bases unmatched: 5. This CDR3 has 16 amino acids. Clones were read by immunoSEQ multiplex PCR, and TCRdb kept only the in-frame ones, dropping some. The sample carries about 120,000 clones, about 89% recorded once. The receptor comes from an adult in good health. The chain is built from TRBV3-1 (or the pseudogene TRBV3-2) and TRBJ2-3; TRBD2 matches 10 bases. This material consisted of peripheral blood, taken on day 0 of AZD1222 vaccination. CDR3 loop: CASSQETSGVRDTQYF. Written as DNA, the CDR3 is TGTGCCAGCAGCCAAGAAACTAGCGGGGTCCGAGATACGCAGTATTTT.